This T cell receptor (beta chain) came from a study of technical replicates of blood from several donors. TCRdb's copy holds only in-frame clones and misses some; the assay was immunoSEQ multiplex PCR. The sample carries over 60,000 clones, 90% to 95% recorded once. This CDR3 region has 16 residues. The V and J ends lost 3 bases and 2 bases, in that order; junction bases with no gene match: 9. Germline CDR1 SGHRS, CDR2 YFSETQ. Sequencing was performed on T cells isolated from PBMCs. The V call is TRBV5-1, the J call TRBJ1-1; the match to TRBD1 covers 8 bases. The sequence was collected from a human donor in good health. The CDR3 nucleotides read TGCGCCAGCAGCTGGTCGACAGGGGTGGGTAACACTGAAGCTTTCTTT. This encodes CASSWSTGVGNTEAFF.